This TCR beta chain was documented in a study of CD8+CD57+ T cells in acquired aplastic anemia. Study-wide background: CD4+ and CD8+ cells, once sorted, gave DNA averaging roughly 3.2 ug.

The CDR3 loop spans 12 amino acids. Germline V CDR1 and CDR2: SQVTM, ANQGSEA. General study findings and limits: Patients and healthy controls showed no significant CD8+ Simpson's diversity difference.

A word on this clonotype: The target antigen is unknown. Relative to the germline gene, one junction end is altered; a read error may explain this.

Both TCR beta VDJ combination and CDR3 sequence profiling were carried out. Genomic DNA was the template for this profiling. TCRdb redid the calling of the reads with MiXCR, one entry per CDR3 protein. Of 150,000 to 200,000 distinct CDR3 sequences in the sample, around 65% were seen once. The chain carries TRBV29-1 and TRBJ2-7; 7 bases are a match to TRBD1. The material sequenced was sorted CD4+, CD8+, or CD8+CD57+ T cells (not recorded which) from PBMCs. The receptor's source is a human donor with severe aplastic anemia or a healthy control (not recorded which). CDR3 in DNA: TGCAACCACCGGGACAGCTCCTACGAGCAGTGCTTC. The encoded protein is CNHRDSSYEQCF.